This T cell receptor (beta chain) is drawn from a study of CD8 T cells in ankylosing spondylitis. Study-level results: For ankylosing spondylitis blood, a TCR beta motif of several highly homologous variants appeared characteristic. Some motif variants had been reported before (in reactive arthritis synovial fluid and blood).

The length of the CDR3 is 12 residues. Trimming shortened V by 7 bases and J by 2 bases, and 11 bases separated the two germline ends. CDR1 and CDR2 (germline): SQVTM, ANQGSEA. From the 5' RACE reads, TCRdb called clonotypes with MiXCR, one entry per CDR3 protein. The table records around 890,000 distinct CDR3 sequences, 12% of them present only once. This clonotype was detected many times. Antigen unknown. The receptor was isolated from a male donor with ankylosing spondylitis. V is TRBV29-1 and J is TRBJ2-5, with D possibly being TRBD1 (5 bases). Sequenced sample: blood, either unsorted or a sorted T cell fraction (not recorded which). The CDR3 sequence: CSAVGEQETQYF. The CDR3 DNA sequence: TGCAGCGCTGTAGGGGAACAAGAGACCCAGTACTTC.